The entry below gives a single TCR beta chain sequence along with its context. Authors' analysis steps: Nucleated cell counts were estimated from reference gene primer amplification. The data were produced by immunoSEQ multiplex PCR, yet TCRdb's version contains in-frame clones alone and is incomplete. V and J calls and clone size are copied from that table; D and trimming were computed from the DNA. The sample yields 300,000 to 350,000 clones, 90% seen once. Germline V gene lookup returns CDR1 WNHNN and CDR2 SYGVQD (reference sequence). This CDR3 has 12 residues. The V and J ends lost 6 bases and 5 bases, in that order; junction bases with no gene match: 2. These data are taken from a study of blood T cell repertoires in COVID-19.

This TCR derives from a woman aged 25 to 39 with COVID-19, enrolled during active disease. Sequenced material: peripheral blood. The chain combines TRBV10-1 with TRBJ2-7; 9 positions agree with TRBD1. DNA for the CDR3: TGCGCCAGCAGCGGGACAGGGAACGAGCAGTACTTC. Its protein product is CASSGTGNEQYF.